The rows below give T cell receptor beta chains drawn from one sample of a study of cytotoxic CD8 clonotypes in ibrutinib-treated CLL. The method was immunoSEQ multiplex PCR; TCRdb's version includes in-frame clones alone and lacks a portion of them. The repertoire holds 160,000 or so clones, approximately 80% seen once, with about 4.5% in the top ten. The material sequenced was PBMCs, taken after 24 months of ibrutinib treatment. These TCRs come from a human donor with chronic lymphocytic leukemia. Both conserved end residues are part of each CDR3. D genes are given only for firm matches. The size of a clone is reported for some rows only, either as once, few or many, or as a class for expanded clones.

j_call: TRBJ1-2
cdr3_length: 15
clone_size: .
v_call: TRBV28
d_call: TRBD1
cdr3_nt: TGTGCCAGCAAGACACAGGGGGTGGTAGACTATGGCTACACCTTC
cdr3_aa: CASKTQGVVDYGYTF

j_call: TRBJ2-1
cdr3_length: 14
clone_size: .
v_call: TRBV29-1
d_call: .
cdr3_nt: TGCAGCGCCGCTGACAGACCCGTACTCAATGAGCAGTTCTTC
cdr3_aa: CSAADRPVLNEQFF

j_call: TRBJ1-2
cdr3_length: 13
clone_size: few
v_call: TRBV7-2
d_call: .
cdr3_nt: TGTGCCAGCAGCCCTCAGACAGACTATGGCTACACCTTC
cdr3_aa: CASSPQTDYGYTF

j_call: TRBJ1-1
cdr3_length: 11
clone_size: .
v_call: TRBV2
d_call: .
cdr3_nt: TGTGCCAGCTGCCAGGAGGCTGAAGCTTTCTTT
cdr3_aa: CASCQEAEAFF

j_call: TRBJ2-2
cdr3_length: 16
clone_size: few
v_call: TRBV28
d_call: TRBD2
cdr3_nt: TGTGCCAGCAGTTTACTAGCGGGAGTAAACACCGGGGAGCTGTTTTTT
cdr3_aa: CASSLLAGVNTGELFF

j_call: TRBJ2-7
cdr3_length: 12
clone_size: .
v_call: TRBV5-4
d_call: .
cdr3_nt: TGTGCCAGCAGCTTGGACAGATACGAGCAGTACTTC
cdr3_aa: CASSLDRYEQYF

j_call: TRBJ2-5
cdr3_length: 11
clone_size: .
v_call: TRBV5-1
d_call: .
cdr3_nt: TGCGCCAGCAGTAGTTCGGAGACCCAGTACTTC
cdr3_aa: CASSSSETQYF

j_call: TRBJ1-1
cdr3_length: 15
clone_size: .
v_call: TRBV27
d_call: TRBD1
cdr3_nt: TGTGCCAGCAGTTCGACAGGGGAGAGAGGGACTGAAGCTTTCTTT
cdr3_aa: CASSSTGERGTEAFF

j_call: TRBJ2-3
cdr3_length: 15
clone_size: .
v_call: TRBV9
d_call: .
cdr3_nt: TGTGCCAGCAGCCTGATAAGCGGGAGCACAGATACGCAGTATTTT
cdr3_aa: CASSLISGSTDTQYF

j_call: TRBJ1-4
cdr3_length: 15
clone_size: .
v_call: TRBV7-2
d_call: .
cdr3_nt: TGTGCCAGCAGCCTAGAATTGCGTGTTAATGAAAAACTGTTTTTT
cdr3_aa: CASSLELRVNEKLFF

j_call: TRBJ1-1
cdr3_length: 11
clone_size: .
v_call: TRBV28
d_call: .
cdr3_nt: TGTGCCAGCAGTTTTCAGCCCCCGGGACACTTT
cdr3_aa: CASSFQPPGHF

j_call: TRBJ2-7
cdr3_length: 16
clone_size: once
v_call: TRBV7-8
d_call: TRBD2
cdr3_nt: TGTGCCAGCAGCTCGCCGACTAGCGGAGGCTCCTACGAGCAGTACTTC
cdr3_aa: CASSSPTSGGSYEQYF

j_call: TRBJ2-1
cdr3_length: 16
clone_size: .
v_call: TRBV28
d_call: TRBD2
cdr3_nt: TGTGCCAGCAGTGGCGGGGCGGGAGGCCCCTACAATGAGCAGTTCTTC
cdr3_aa: CASSGGAGGPYNEQFF

j_call: TRBJ2-2
cdr3_length: 14
clone_size: .
v_call: TRBV27
d_call: TRBD1
cdr3_nt: TGTGCCAGCAGAGGACAGGGGGAATCCGGGGAGCTGTTTTTT
cdr3_aa: CASRGQGESGELFF

j_call: TRBJ1-2
cdr3_length: 15
clone_size: .
v_call: TRBV28
d_call: .
cdr3_nt: TGTGCCAGCAGTTTAGGGGCGGGGCTGAGCTATGGCTACACCTTC
cdr3_aa: CASSLGAGLSYGYTF

j_call: TRBJ1-1
cdr3_length: 13
clone_size: .
v_call: TRBV5-4
d_call: .
cdr3_nt: TGTGCCAGCAAAGGGACGGCAAACACTGAAGCTTTCTTT
cdr3_aa: CASKGTANTEAFF

j_call: TRBJ1-1
cdr3_length: 15
clone_size: .
v_call: TRBV12-5
d_call: TRBD1
cdr3_nt: TGTGCTAGTGGTTTGTGGAGGGGGCTCTACACTGAAGCTTTCTTT
cdr3_aa: CASGLWRGLYTEAFF

j_call: TRBJ1-6
cdr3_length: 14
clone_size: .
v_call: TRBV5-1
d_call: .
cdr3_nt: TGCGCCAGCAAGAGAGGGGCGCCTAATTCACCCCTCCACTTT
cdr3_aa: CASKRGAPNSPLHF

j_call: TRBJ2-4
cdr3_length: 14
clone_size: .
v_call: TRBV2
d_call: TRBD2
cdr3_nt: TGTGCCAGTACGATAGGGACTAGATCGAACATTCAGTACTTC
cdr3_aa: CASTIGTRSNIQYF

j_call: TRBJ1-2
cdr3_length: 18
clone_size: .
v_call: TRBV11-2
d_call: TRBD1
cdr3_nt: TGTGCCAGCAGCCTGAACCGGGACAGGGGGCAATTGGACTATGGCTACACCTTC
cdr3_aa: CASSLNRDRGQLDYGYTF

j_call: TRBJ2-3
cdr3_length: 12
clone_size: .
v_call: TRBV7-9
d_call: .
cdr3_nt: TGTGCCACCCGGGCGAAGACAGATACGCAGTATTTT
cdr3_aa: CATRAKTDTQYF

j_call: TRBJ1-2
cdr3_length: 20
clone_size: .
v_call: TRBV18
d_call: .
cdr3_nt: TGTGCCAGCTCACACGGCCTTTACGACAGGTTCGGGGTCACATCCAATGGCTACACCTTC
cdr3_aa: CASSHGLYDRFGVTSNGYTF

j_call: TRBJ1-5
cdr3_length: 15
clone_size: .
v_call: TRBV6-5
d_call: .
cdr3_nt: TGTGCCAGCTCCAACCAGGGGATAGGGAATCAGCCCCAGCATTTT
cdr3_aa: CASSNQGIGNQPQHF

j_call: TRBJ2-3
cdr3_length: 13
clone_size: .
v_call: TRBV7-8
d_call: .
cdr3_nt: TGTGCCAGCAGCTTGATGGGGGCAGATACGCAGTATTTT
cdr3_aa: CASSLMGADTQYF

j_call: TRBJ1-2
cdr3_length: 16
clone_size: once
v_call: TRBV9
d_call: .
cdr3_nt: TGTGCCAGCAGCCCCCAGTCGGGACTCGTTAACTATGGCTACACCTTC
cdr3_aa: CASSPQSGLVNYGYTF

j_call: TRBJ1-4
cdr3_length: 15
clone_size: once
v_call: TRBV6-5
d_call: TRBD1
cdr3_nt: TGTGCCAGCAGTTGGGGACAGGGGGGCAATGAAAAACTGTTTTTT
cdr3_aa: CASSWGQGGNEKLFF

j_call: TRBJ1-2
cdr3_length: 16
clone_size: .
v_call: TRBV5-5
d_call: .
cdr3_nt: TGTGCCAGCAGCCCGGCATGGGGGCCCACTGGCTATGGCTACACCTTC
cdr3_aa: CASSPAWGPTGYGYTF

j_call: TRBJ1-4
cdr3_length: 15
clone_size: .
v_call: TRBV6-5
d_call: TRBD1
cdr3_nt: TGTGCCAGCAGTTACCAACAGGGGAGAGTTGAAAAACTGTTTTTT
cdr3_aa: CASSYQQGRVEKLFF